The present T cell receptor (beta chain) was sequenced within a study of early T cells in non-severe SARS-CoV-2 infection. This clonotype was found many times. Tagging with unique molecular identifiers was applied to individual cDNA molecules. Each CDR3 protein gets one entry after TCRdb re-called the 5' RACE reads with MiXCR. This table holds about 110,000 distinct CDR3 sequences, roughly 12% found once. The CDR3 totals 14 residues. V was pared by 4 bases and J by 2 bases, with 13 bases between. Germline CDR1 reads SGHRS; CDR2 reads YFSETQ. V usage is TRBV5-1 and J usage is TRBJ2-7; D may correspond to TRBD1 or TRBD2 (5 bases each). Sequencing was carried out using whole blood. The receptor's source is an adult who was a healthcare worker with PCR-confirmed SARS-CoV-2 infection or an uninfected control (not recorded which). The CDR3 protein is CASSPGTGAYEQYF. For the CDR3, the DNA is TGCGCCAGCAGCCCCGGGACCGGGGCCTACGAGCAGTACTTC.